This T cell receptor (beta chain) is from a study of identical twins. Each CDR3 protein gets one entry after TCRdb re-called the 5' RACE reads with MiXCR. The sample has 250,000 or so distinct CDR3 sequences, 6% to 8% seen once. This clonotype was detected a few times. This CDR3 spans 18 amino acids. A further study also used this sample, focusing on yellow fever vaccine responses in identical twins. That source notes: Reportedly, twins showed a vaccine T cell response that looked partly convergent and partly personalized.

This chain joins TRBV21-1 and TRBJ1-3. TRBV21-1 is a listed pseudogene. The TCR was taken from a woman younger than 30 in good health. The material sequenced was CD8+ T cells sorted from blood. The CDR3 coding sequence is TGTGCCAGCAGACTCCCCGGTGAGGAGGGTGGCTCTGGAAACACCATATATTTT. Encoded protein: CASRLPGEEGGSGNTIYF.